This TCR beta chain was recovered during a study of T cell changes during pregnancy in multiple sclerosis. Repertoires were generated with immunoSEQ multiplex PCR, while TCRdb's copy carries only in-frame clones and drops some. Found here are more than 65,000 clones, roughly 90% of them singletons; the top ten hold more than 8%. In germline, CDR1 is MNHEY, CDR2 SMNVEV (reference sequence). The CDR3 is 13 residues long. V was trimmed by 3 bases and J by 1 base, leaving 4 bases between them. This chain joins TRBV27 and TRBJ1-3; D not resolved. This TCR was recovered from a female donor in good health, enrolled as a control in a pregnancy study. This specimen was peripheral blood, taken after pregnancy. CDR3: CASSFSSGNTIYF. Here the CDR3 DNA reads TGTGCCAGCAGTTTTTCGTCTGGAAACACCATATATTTT.